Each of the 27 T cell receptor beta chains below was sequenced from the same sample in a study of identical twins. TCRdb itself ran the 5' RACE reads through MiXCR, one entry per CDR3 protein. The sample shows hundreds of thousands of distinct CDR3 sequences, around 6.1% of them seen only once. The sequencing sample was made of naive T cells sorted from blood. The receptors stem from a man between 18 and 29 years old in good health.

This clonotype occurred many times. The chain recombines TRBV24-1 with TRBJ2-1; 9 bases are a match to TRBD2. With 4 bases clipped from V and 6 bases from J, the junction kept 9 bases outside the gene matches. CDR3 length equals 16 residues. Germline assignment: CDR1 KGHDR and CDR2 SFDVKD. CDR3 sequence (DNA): TGTGCCACCAGTGACCGCGGGACTAGCCGGATCAATGAGCAGTTCTTC. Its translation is CATSDRGTSRINEQFF.

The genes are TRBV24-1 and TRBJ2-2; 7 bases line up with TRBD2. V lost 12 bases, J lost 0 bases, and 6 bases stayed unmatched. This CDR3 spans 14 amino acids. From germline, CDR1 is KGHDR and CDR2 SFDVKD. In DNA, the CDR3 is TGTGCCGCCGAGGGGAGGGCGAACACCGGGGAGCTGTTTTTT. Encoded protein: CAAEGRANTGELFF.

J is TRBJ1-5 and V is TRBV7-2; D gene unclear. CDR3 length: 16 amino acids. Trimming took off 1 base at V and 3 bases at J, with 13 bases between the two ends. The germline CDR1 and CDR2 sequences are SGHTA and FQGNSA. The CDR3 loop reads CASSLGYESFNQPQHF. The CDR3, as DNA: TGTGCCAGCAGCTTAGGTTATGAGTCTTTCAATCAGCCCCAGCATTTT.

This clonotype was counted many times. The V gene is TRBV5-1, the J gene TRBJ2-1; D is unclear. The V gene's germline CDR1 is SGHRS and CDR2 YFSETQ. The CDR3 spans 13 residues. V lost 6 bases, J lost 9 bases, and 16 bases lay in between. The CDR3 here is CASMGGVLGEQFF. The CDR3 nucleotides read TGCGCCAGCATGGGTGGGGTTCTCGGTGAGCAGTTCTTC.

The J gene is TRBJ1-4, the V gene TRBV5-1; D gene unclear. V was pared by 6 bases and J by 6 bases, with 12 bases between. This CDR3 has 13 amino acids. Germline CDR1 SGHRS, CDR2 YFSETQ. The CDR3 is CASKRASDEKLFF. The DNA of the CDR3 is TGCGCCAGCAAGCGGGCCTCTGATGAAAAACTGTTTTTT.

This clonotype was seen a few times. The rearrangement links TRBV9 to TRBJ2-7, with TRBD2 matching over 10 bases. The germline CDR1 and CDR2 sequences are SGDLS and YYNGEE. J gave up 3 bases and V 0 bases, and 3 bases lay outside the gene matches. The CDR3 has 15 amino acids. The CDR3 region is CASSVVGTSVYEQYF. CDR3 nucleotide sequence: TGTGCCAGCAGCGTAGTGGGGACTAGCGTCTACGAGCAGTACTTC.

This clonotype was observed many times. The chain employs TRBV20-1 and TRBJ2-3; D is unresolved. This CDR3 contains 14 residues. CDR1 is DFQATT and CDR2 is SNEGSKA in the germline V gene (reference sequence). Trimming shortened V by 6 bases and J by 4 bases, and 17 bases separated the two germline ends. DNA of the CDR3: TGCAGTGCCCCGGGCAGCAGAAACCCAGATACGCAGTATTTT. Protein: CSAPGSRNPDTQYF.

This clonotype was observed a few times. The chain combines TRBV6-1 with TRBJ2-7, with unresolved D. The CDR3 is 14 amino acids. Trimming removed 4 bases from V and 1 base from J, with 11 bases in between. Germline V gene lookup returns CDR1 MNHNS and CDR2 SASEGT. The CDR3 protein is CASSAFAGSYEQYV. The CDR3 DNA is TGTGCCAGCAGTGCCTTCGCAGGTTCCTACGAGCAGTACGTC.

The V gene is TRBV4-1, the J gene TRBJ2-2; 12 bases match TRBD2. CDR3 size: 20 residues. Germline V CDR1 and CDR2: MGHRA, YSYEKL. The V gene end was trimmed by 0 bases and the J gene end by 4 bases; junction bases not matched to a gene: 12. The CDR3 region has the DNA TGCGCCAGCAGCCAAGATGCGCTAGCGGGAGGGCCTTGGGGCACCGGGGAGCTGTTTTTT. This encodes CASSQDALAGGPWGTGELFF.

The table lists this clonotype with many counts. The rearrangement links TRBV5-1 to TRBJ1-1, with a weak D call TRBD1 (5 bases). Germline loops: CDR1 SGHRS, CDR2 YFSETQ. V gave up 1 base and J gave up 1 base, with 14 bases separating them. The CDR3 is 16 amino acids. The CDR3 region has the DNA TGCGCCAGCAGCTTGAGTTCGCAGGGTAGGAACACTGAAGCTTTCTTT. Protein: CASSLSSQGRNTEAFF.

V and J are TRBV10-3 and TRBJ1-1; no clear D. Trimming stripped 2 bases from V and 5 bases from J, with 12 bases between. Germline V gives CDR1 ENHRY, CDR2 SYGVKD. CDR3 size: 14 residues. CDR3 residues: CAISEGPGRTEAFF. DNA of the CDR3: TGTGCCATCAGTGAGGGACCCGGGAGGACTGAAGCTTTCTTT.

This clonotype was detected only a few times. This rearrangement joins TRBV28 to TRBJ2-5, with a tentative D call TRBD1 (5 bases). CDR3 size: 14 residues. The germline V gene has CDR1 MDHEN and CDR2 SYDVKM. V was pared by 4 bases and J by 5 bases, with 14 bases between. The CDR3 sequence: CASSWPGRRETQYF. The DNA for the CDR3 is TGTGCCAGCAGTTGGCCAGGGCGGCGGGAGACCCAGTACTTC.

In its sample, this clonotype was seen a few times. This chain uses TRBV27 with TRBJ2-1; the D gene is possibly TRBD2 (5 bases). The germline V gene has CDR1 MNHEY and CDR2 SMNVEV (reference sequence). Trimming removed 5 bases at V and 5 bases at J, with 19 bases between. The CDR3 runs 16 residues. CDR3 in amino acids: CASSRTDSSFNNEQFF. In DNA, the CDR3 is TGTGCCAGCAGTAGAACGGACTCGAGTTTTAACAATGAGCAGTTCTTC.

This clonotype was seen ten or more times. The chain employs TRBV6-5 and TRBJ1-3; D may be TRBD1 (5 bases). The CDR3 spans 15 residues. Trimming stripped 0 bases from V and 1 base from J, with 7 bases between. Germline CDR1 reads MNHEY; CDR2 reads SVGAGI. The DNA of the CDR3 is TGTGCCAGCAGTTACTCGCAGGGTTCTGGAAACACCATATATTTT. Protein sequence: CASSYSQGSGNTIYF.

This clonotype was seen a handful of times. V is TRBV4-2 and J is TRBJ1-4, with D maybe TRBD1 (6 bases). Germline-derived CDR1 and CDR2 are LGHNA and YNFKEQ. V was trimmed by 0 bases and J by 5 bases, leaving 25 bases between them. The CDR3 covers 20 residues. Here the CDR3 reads CASSQEWRSTAGAPNEKLFF. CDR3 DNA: TGTGCCAGCAGCCAAGAATGGAGGTCCACGGCAGGGGCCCCAAATGAAAAACTGTTTTTT.

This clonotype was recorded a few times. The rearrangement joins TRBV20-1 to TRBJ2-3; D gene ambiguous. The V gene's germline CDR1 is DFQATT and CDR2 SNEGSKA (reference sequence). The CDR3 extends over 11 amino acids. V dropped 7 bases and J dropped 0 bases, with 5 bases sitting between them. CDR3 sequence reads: CSGSSTDTQYF. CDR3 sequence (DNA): TGCAGTGGGTCTAGCACAGATACGCAGTATTTT.

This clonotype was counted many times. The CDR3 nucleotides are TGTGCCAGCAGCGAGGCGGAGGATACGCAGTATTTT. Protein product: CASSEAEDTQYF. The V and J genes are TRBV7-9 and TRBJ2-3; the D is unclear. The CDR3 extends over 12 amino acids. V lost 5 bases, J lost 6 bases, and 9 bases lay in between. The germline V gene encodes CDR1 SEHNR and CDR2 FQNEAQ (reference sequence). Filled out from reference TRBV7-9 and TRBJ2-3, the complete variable domain reads DTGVSQNPRHKITKRGQNVTFRCDPISEHNRLYWYRQTLGQGPEFLTYFQNEAQLEKSRLLSDRFSAERPKGSFSTLEIQRTEQGDSAMYLCASSEAEDTQYFGPGTRLTVL.

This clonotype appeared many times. The CDR3 region is CATEREGYNEQFF. CDR3 bases: TGTGCCACCGAGCGGGAGGGATACAATGAGCAGTTCTTC. The rearrangement joins TRBV28 to TRBJ2-1; 10 bases line up with TRBD2. This CDR3 is 13 amino acids long. Germline values: CDR1 MDHEN, CDR2 SYDVKM. Trimming at V came to 10 bases and at J to 4 bases, leaving 4 bases not matched to a gene.

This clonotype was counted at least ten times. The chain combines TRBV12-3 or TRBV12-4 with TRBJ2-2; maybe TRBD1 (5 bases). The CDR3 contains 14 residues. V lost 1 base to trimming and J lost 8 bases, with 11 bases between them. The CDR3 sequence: CASSLVTGRGELFF. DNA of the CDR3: TGTGCCAGCAGTTTAGTTACAGGAAGAGGGGAGCTGTTTTTT.

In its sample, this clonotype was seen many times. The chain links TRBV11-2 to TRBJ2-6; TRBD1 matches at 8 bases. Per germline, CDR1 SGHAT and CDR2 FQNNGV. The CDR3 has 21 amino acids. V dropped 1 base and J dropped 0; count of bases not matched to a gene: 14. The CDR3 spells CASSLVGTGGFVSSGANVLTF. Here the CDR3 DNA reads TGTGCCAGCAGCTTAGTCGGGACAGGCGGCTTCGTGTCCTCTGGGGCCAACGTCCTGACTTTC.

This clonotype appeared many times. The chain's CDR3 is CASSPLGRADTQYF. The CDR3 bases are TGTGCCAGCTCACCACTTGGCCGGGCAGATACGCAGTATTTT. This chain joins TRBV18 and TRBJ2-3; D is undetermined. Germline lookup yields CDR1 KGHSH and CDR2 LQKENI. The CDR3 has 14 residues. Trimming cost V 1 base and J 4 bases, with 9 bases left between them.

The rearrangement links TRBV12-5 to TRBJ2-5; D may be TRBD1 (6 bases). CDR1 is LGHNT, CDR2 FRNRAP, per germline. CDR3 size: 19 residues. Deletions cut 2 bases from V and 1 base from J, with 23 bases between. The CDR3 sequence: CASGLIRASGTLSQETQYF. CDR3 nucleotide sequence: TGTGCTAGTGGTTTGATTAGGGCCTCCGGGACACTTAGCCAAGAGACCCAGTACTTC.

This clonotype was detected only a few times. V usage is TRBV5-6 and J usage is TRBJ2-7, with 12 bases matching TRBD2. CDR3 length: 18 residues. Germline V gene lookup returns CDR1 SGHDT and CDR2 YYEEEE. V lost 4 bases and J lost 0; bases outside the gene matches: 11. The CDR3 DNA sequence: TGTGCCAGCAGCCGGGGACTAGCGGGTGTGACTGTCTCCTACGAGCAGTACTTC. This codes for CASSRGLAGVTVSYEQYF.

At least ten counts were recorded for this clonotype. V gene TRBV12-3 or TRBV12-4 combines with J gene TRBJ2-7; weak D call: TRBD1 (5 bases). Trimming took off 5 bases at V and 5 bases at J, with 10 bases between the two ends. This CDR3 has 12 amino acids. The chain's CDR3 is CASSARTHEQYF. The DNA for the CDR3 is TGTGCCAGCAGTGCCCGGACACACGAGCAGTACTTC.

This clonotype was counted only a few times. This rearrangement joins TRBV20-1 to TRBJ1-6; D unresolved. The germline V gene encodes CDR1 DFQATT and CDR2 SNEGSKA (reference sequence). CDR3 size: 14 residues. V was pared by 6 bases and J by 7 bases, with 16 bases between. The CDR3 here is CSARLISGNSPLHF. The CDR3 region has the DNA TGCAGTGCCCGGCTTATTTCGGGAAATTCACCCCTCCACTTT.

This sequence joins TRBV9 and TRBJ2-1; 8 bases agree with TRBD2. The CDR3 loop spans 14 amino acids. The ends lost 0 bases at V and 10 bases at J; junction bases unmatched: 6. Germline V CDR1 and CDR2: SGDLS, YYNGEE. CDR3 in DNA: TGTGCCAGCAGCGTAGTCGGGAGGGGGAGCGAGCAGTTCTTC. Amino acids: CASSVVGRGSEQFF.

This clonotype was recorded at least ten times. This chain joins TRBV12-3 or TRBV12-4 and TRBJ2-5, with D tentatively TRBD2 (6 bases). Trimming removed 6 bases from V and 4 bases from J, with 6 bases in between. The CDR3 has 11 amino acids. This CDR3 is CASRGGETQYF. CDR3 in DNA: TGTGCCAGCAGGGGGGGAGAGACCCAGTACTTC.